The T cell receptor (beta chain) described here comes from a study of shared clonotypes between healthy human individuals. Assay: immunoSEQ multiplex PCR; the TCRdb copy retains only in-frame clones and omits some. The data show about 980,000 clones, with approximately 80% seen just once and roughly 1.5% held by the top ten. This TCR came from a man in his late teens or twenties in good health. Sequencing was carried out using memory CD4+ T cells sorted from blood. The subset here: CD45RA-negative fraction.

CDR3 in amino acids: CASSQVSLLSANEQFF. The CDR3 nucleotides read TGTGCCAGCAGCCAAGTCTCTCTCCTTTCGGCCAATGAGCAGTTCTTC. This chain links TRBV4-2 with TRBJ2-1; D uncertain. Trimming stripped 1 base from V and 6 bases from J, with 16 bases between. Germline V gives CDR1 LGHNA, CDR2 YNFKEQ. The CDR3 length is 16 residues.